This TCR beta chain emerged from a study of shared clonotypes between healthy human individuals. General study points: Blood was the only sampled material, and tissue repertoires likely differ. The study drew on few donors, limiting represented genetic and exposure-history diversity.

Participating donors were healthy, HIV-negative adults free of recent acute infections or vaccinations. Note on this clone: No antigen is known for it.

The CDR3 has 16 amino acids. Germline CDR1 is MNHEY and CDR2 is SVGAGI. V was pared by 0 bases and J by 6 bases, with 7 bases of the junction left unmatched. Genomic DNA of every subset was divided equally among multiple immunoSEQ plates. TCRdb keeps only in-frame clones here, not all; method: immunoSEQ multiplex PCR. The table has under 1,100,000 clones, approximately 68% seen once. Sequences were obtained from memory CD4+ T cells sorted from blood. Subset described: CD45RA-negative fraction. The chain employs TRBV6-5 and TRBJ2-1; 8 nucleotides line up with TRBD2. This receptor was identified in a man aged 18 to 35 in good health. The CDR3 DNA follows: TGTGCCAGCAGTTACTCGGGACGGGGGGGCCGCAATGAGCAGTTCTTC. Translated, it gives CASSYSGRGGRNEQFF.